This TCR beta chain was obtained from a study of graft-versus-host responses after intestinal transplantation. Findings of the study overall: Detected in recipient marrow were GvH clones, some of which were first observed in ileum or blood.

V dropped 4 bases and J dropped 3 bases, with 16 bases sitting between them. Germline V CDR1 and CDR2: LNHDA, SQIVND (reference sequence). The length of the CDR3 is 15 residues. Details on this clone: Its antigen is currently unknown.

Data came from immunoSEQ multiplex PCR; TCRdb stores just in-frame clones and leaves some out. Here the sample spans 65,000 to 100,000 clones, under 95% being singletons. The starting material was unstimulated CD8+ T cells sorted from spleen or lymph node cells, obtained before transplant. The chain links TRBV19 to TRBJ2-7; no clear D. The clonotype was recovered from a human donor who was the organ donor for an intestinal transplant. CDR3 DNA sequence: TGTGCCAGTAGTACGTCCGGCGGAACACTCTACGAGCAGTACTTC. Translation gives CASSTSGGTLYEQYF.